This T cell receptor beta chain is drawn from a study of blood T cell repertoires in COVID-19. Overall study: Acute and convalescent COVID-19 specimens originated in the United States, Italy and Spain.

Authors' data handling: By means of reference gene primer amplification, nucleated cell counts were estimated. Using immunoSEQ multiplex PCR, the repertoire was profiled, and TCRdb retains in-frame clones only, with some absent. D and trimming come from the DNA, and the V and J calls and clone size come from that table. The repertoire holds some 220,000 clones, with more than 65% as singletons. Sequencing input: peripheral blood. This TCR was recovered from a man between 45 and 60 years old with active or convalescent COVID-19.

CDR3 coding DNA: TGTGCCAGCAGCCCGTTAGAGATCAGCACAGATACGCAGTATTTT. It specifies CASSPLEISTDTQYF. The rearrangement links TRBV28 to TRBJ2-3; D unresolved. Per the germline V gene, CDR1 is MDHEN and CDR2 is SYDVKM. The V end was cut by 6 bases, the J end by 0 bases, with 13 bases between. The CDR3 contains 15 residues.